The T cell receptor beta chain under discussion was sequenced for a study of T cell responses to AZD1222 COVID-19 vaccine. Produced via immunoSEQ multiplex PCR; TCRdb's table is partial and in-frame only. The sample holds some 150,000 clones, more than 75% seen once. CDR1 is SGHDT and CDR2 is YYEEEE in the germline V gene. V lost 3 bases to trimming and J lost 5 bases, with 12 bases between them. The CDR3 extends over 14 amino acids. A word on this clone: The antigen is not known.

Points from the study as a whole: Clonal diversity was possibly underestimated; the donors were predominantly white British and more often female.

The clonotype was recovered from an adult who received the AZD1222 COVID-19 vaccine. The material sequenced was peripheral blood, taken 28 days after the second AZD1222 dose. This sequence joins TRBV5-6 and TRBJ1-5; D gene unclear. This chain's CDR3 is CASSSTFGDQPQHF. The CDR3 DNA is TGTGCCAGCAGCTCGACGTTTGGGGATCAGCCCCAGCATTTT.